These 18 T cell receptor beta chains were sequenced from one sample in a study of vaccination and CD4 T cells after COVID-19. Cultured CD4+ T cell DNA underwent sequencing with the Oncomine TCR Beta short-read assay. MiXCR was run by TCRdb on the PCR reads, yielding one entry per CDR3 protein. The table shows 9,000 to 15,000 distinct CDR3 sequences, with roughly a third occurring only once. Treatment defined: roughly ten-day PBMC culture with coronavirus spike peptide pools or control peptides (ViraFEST assay). Their antigen targets remain unknown. The sequenced sample was CD4+ T cells from blood, cultured in vitro, obtained before SARS-CoV-2 vaccination. These receptors were taken from a human donor who received a COVID-19 vaccine.

This clonotype was observed a handful of times. The J gene is TRBJ2-3, the V gene TRBV20-1; D unresolved. Germline lookup yields CDR1 DFQATT and CDR2 SNEGSKA (reference sequence). Trimming removed 2 bases from V and 1 base from J, with 13 bases in between. This CDR3 spans 15 amino acids. The CDR3 DNA follows: TGCAGTGCTAGATCCCGTAAAATGCGCACAGATACGCAGTATTTT. It is translated as CSARSRKMRTDTQYF.

The chain links TRBV10-3 to TRBJ1-6, with TRBD1 as a possible D gene (5 bases). Deletions cut 3 bases from V and 7 bases from J, with 13 bases between. The germline gives CDR1 ENHRY, CDR2 SYGVKD. The CDR3 length is 15 residues. As DNA, the CDR3 is TGTGCCATCAGTGACCGGGGCCCGGGGAATTCACCCCTCCACTTT. Encoded protein: CAISDRGPGNSPLHF.

The chain links TRBV19 to TRBJ1-1; unclear D gene. There are 13 residues in the CDR3. Trimming cost V 6 bases and J 8 bases, with 16 bases left between them. Germline loops: CDR1 LNHDA, CDR2 SQIVND (reference sequence). CDR3 amino acids: CASSILGDAEAFF. CDR3 sequence (DNA): TGTGCCAGTAGCATATTGGGCGACGCCGAAGCTTTCTTT. Based on the CDR3 plus reference TRBV19 and TRBJ1-1, the full variable domain is DGGITQSPKYLFRKEGQNVTLSCEQNLNHDAMYWYRQDPGQGLRLIYYSQIVNDFQKGDIAEGYSVSREKKESFPLTVTSAQKNPTAFYLCASSILGDAEAFFGQGTRLTVV.

CDR3 DNA: TGCAGTGCTAGATCGCTCACCAGACAGGGCCAAGGGGCAGATACGCAGTATTTT. This sequence encodes CSARSLTRQGQGADTQYF. The rearrangement uses TRBV20-1 and TRBJ2-3, with TRBD1 matching over 7 bases. V lost 2 bases to trimming and J lost 4 bases; unmatched junction nucleotides: 18. From germline, CDR1 is DFQATT and CDR2 SNEGSKA (reference sequence). The CDR3 is made up of 18 amino acids.

This clonotype has just a few counts. The J gene is TRBJ1-1, the V gene TRBV27, with 8 bases fitting TRBD1. Germline V CDR1 and CDR2: MNHEY, SMNVEV (reference sequence). The CDR3 spans 17 residues. The ends lost 3 bases at V and 1 base at J; junction bases unmatched: 10. As DNA, the CDR3 is TGTGCCAGCAGTTTTCGTGCTGGCAGGGGGCCGAACACTGAAGCTTTCTTT. As protein: CASSFRAGRGPNTEAFF.

The chain uses TRBV25-1 and TRBJ1-6, with 7 positions matching TRBD1. Trimming at V came to 0 bases and at J to 10 bases, leaving 6 bases not matched to a gene. The CDR3 length is 15 residues. The V gene's germline CDR1 is MGHDK and CDR2 SYGVNS. As DNA, the CDR3 is TGTGCCAGCAGTGAATATAAGGGGGCAGGCTCACCCCTCCACTTT. Protein: CASSEYKGAGSPLHF.

The chain couples TRBV19 to TRBJ2-3, with D maybe TRBD2 (6 bases). The CDR3 extends over 15 amino acids. From germline, CDR1 is LNHDA and CDR2 SQIVND (reference sequence). Trimming left V 5 bases short and J 0 bases short, with 12 bases between. The CDR3 loop reads CASSPGGISTDTQYF. The CDR3 bases are TGTGCCAGTAGTCCCGGGGGTATTAGCACAGATACGCAGTATTTT.

This clonotype turned up a few times. V usage is TRBV30 and J usage is TRBJ1-2; 8 bases align to TRBD1. Germline assignment: CDR1 GTSNPN and CDR2 SVGIG (reference sequence). V lost 0 bases to trimming and J lost 4 bases; unmatched junction nucleotides: 13. CDR3 length: 17 residues. The CDR3 reads CAWSVGAGGGHSYGYTF. The CDR3 nucleotides are TGTGCCTGGAGTGTAGGGGCAGGGGGCGGTCATAGCTATGGCTACACCTTC.

This clonotype has only one observation. This rearrangement joins TRBV7-3 to TRBJ2-5, with D maybe TRBD2 (6 bases). Germline CDR1 and CDR2: SGHTA and FQGTGA. Trimming took 3 bases from V and 4 from J, leaving 9 bases between them. This CDR3 is built from 13 residues. CDR3 bases: TGTGCCAGCAGCTTTTGGGGGGTAGAGACCCAGTACTTC. Translating it yields CASSFWGVETQYF.

This clonotype was counted only a few times. This chain links TRBV11-2 with TRBJ1-2; 10 nucleotides align to TRBD1. With 5 bases clipped from V and 3 bases from J, the junction kept 18 bases outside the gene matches. Germline V gene data show CDR1 as SGHAT and CDR2 as FQNNGV. CDR3 length: 19 residues. The CDR3 region is CASSPIRGTGAPGDYGYTF. Here the CDR3 DNA reads TGTGCCAGCAGCCCCATCCGAGGGACAGGGGCCCCTGGGGACTATGGCTACACCTTC.

The chain links TRBV19 to TRBJ2-3, with D possibly matching TRBD1 (5 bases). Germline lookup yields CDR1 LNHDA and CDR2 SQIVND (reference sequence). The CDR3 covers 14 residues. V dropped 7 bases and J dropped 5 bases, with 16 bases sitting between them. The CDR3 is CASKPRTFGDTQYF. CDR3 DNA: TGTGCCAGTAAACCGAGGACATTTGGAGATACGCAGTATTTT. Using reference TRBV19 and TRBJ2-3 for the parts outside the CDR3, the full variable domain is DGGITQSPKYLFRKEGQNVTLSCEQNLNHDAMYWYRQDPGQGLRLIYYSQIVNDFQKGDIAEGYSVSREKKESFPLTVTSAQKNPTAFYLCASKPRTFGDTQYFGPGTRLTVL.

V and J are TRBV20-1 and TRBJ2-3; maybe TRBD2 (5 bases). This CDR3 region has 16 residues. Germline values: CDR1 DFQATT, CDR2 SNEGSKA (reference sequence). V shed 6 bases and J shed 1 base, with 20 bases lying between them. The CDR3 protein is CSAPARGSPGTDTQYF. The CDR3 coding sequence is TGCAGTGCGCCTGCCCGGGGTTCCCCTGGCACAGATACGCAGTATTTT.

This clonotype was detected a few times. The V gene is TRBV24-1, the J gene TRBJ2-2; 9 bases are shared with TRBD1. The CDR3 has 16 residues. Per germline, CDR1 KGHDR and CDR2 SFDVKD. Trimming took 4 bases from V and 4 from J; bases not matched to a gene: 6. CDR3 protein: CATSDPGTGTTGELFF. CDR3 DNA: TGTGCCACCAGTGACCCCGGGACAGGGACCACCGGGGAGCTGTTTTTT.

In this sample, this clonotype turned up a few times. The V call is TRBV19, the J call TRBJ1-5, with TRBD1 matching over 8 bases. J was trimmed by 7 bases and V by 0 bases; bases with no gene match: 5. Germline V gene data show CDR1 as LNHDA and CDR2 as SQIVND (reference sequence). This CDR3 is built from 15 residues. CDR3 in amino acids: CASSIEGQGGQPQHF. CDR3 bases: TGTGCCAGTAGTATAGAAGGACAGGGAGGGCAGCCCCAGCATTTT.

The chain is built from TRBV11-3 and TRBJ2-5; TRBD2 matches 12 bases. The J call may not be correct, given that the DNA end is closer to TRBJ2-7. The CDR3 has 16 residues. The germline V gene encodes CDR1 SGHNT and CDR2 YENEEA. CDR3 coding DNA: TGTGCCAGCAGCTACCGACTAGCGGGGGATTTCTACGAGCAGTACTTC. Residues: CASSYRLAGDFYEQYF.

This clonotype has only a few counts. V gene TRBV19 combines with J gene TRBJ2-3; 8 bases are a match to TRBD2. The V gene end was trimmed by 6 bases and the J gene end by 3 bases; junction bases not matched to a gene: 5. This CDR3 spans 14 amino acids. Germline V gene lookup returns CDR1 LNHDA and CDR2 SQIVND (reference sequence). CDR3 nucleotide sequence: TGTGCCAGTAGACGGGGGGGCCGGACAGATACGCAGTATTTT. Translation gives CASRRGGRTDTQYF.

The V and J genes are TRBV21-1 and TRBJ2-7. TRBV21-1 is labeled a pseudogene. This CDR3 is built from 14 residues. CDR3 coding DNA: TGTGCCAGCAGCAAAGCGCTACTTTCAGACGAGCAGTACTTC. Translating gives CASSKALLSDEQYF.

DNA for the CDR3: TGTGCCAGCAGCGGGGGGGGTTTTACAGGGGCTGTATCCACTGAAGCTTTCTTT. Translated: CASSGGGFTGAVSTEAFF. The chain is built from TRBV5-8 and TRBJ1-1; the match to TRBD1 covers 7 bases. J was trimmed by 4 bases and V by 4 bases; bases with no gene match: 19. CDR3 length: 18 amino acids. Germline CDR1 and CDR2: SGHTS and YDEGEE.